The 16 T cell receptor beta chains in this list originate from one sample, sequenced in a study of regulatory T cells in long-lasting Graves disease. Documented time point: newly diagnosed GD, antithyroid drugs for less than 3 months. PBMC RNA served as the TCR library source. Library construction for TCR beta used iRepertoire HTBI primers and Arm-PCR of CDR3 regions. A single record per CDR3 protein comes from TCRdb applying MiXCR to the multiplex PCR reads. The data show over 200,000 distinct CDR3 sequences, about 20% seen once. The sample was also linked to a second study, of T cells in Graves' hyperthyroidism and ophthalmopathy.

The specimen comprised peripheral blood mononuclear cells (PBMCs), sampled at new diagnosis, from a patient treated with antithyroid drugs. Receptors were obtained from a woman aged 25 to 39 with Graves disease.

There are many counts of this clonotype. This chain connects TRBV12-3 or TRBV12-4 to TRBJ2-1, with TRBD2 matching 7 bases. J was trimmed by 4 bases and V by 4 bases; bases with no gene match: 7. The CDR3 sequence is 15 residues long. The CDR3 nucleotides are TGTGCCAGCAGTTACGGGGAGGGTCATTACAATGAGCAGTTCTTC. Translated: CASSYGEGHYNEQFF.

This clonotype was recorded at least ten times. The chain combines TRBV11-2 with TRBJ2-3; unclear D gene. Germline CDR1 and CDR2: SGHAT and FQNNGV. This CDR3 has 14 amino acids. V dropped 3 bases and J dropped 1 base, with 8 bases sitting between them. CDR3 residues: CASSFLLGTDTQYF. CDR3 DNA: TGTGCCAGCAGCTTCCTTCTGGGCACAGATACGCAGTATTTT.

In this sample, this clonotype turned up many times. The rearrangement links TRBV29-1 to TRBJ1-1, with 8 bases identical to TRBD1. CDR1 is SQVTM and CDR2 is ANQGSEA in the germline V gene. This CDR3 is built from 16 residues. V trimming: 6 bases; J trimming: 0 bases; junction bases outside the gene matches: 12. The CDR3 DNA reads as TGCAGCGTCAGGGGCGGGACAGGTTCCTTGAACACTGAAGCTTTCTTT. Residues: CSVRGGTGSLNTEAFF.

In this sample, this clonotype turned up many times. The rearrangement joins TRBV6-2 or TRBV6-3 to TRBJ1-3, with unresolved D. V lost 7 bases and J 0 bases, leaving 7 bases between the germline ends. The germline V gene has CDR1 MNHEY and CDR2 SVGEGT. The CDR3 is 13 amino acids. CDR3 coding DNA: TGTGCCAGCAATGAGATCTCTGGAAACACCATATATTTT. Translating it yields CASNEISGNTIYF.

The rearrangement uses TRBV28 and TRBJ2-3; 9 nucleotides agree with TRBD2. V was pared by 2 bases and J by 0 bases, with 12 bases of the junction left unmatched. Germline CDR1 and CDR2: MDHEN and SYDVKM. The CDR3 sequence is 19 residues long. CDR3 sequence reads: CASSLVLAGVTASTDTQYF. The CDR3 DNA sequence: TGTGCCAGCAGTTTAGTCTTAGCGGGAGTTACAGCTAGCACAGATACGCAGTATTTT.

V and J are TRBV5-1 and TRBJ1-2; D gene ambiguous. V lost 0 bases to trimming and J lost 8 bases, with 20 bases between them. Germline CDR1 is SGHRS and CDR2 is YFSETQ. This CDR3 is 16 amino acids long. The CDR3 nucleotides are TGCGCCAGCAGCTTGGGCGTGAGACCGCAGGAATGGGGCTACACCTTC. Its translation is CASSLGVRPQEWGYTF. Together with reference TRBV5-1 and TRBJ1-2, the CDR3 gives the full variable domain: KAGVTQTPRYLIKTRGQQVTLSCSPISGHRSVSWYQQTPGQGLQFLFEYFSETQRNKGNFPGRFSGRQFSNSRSEMNVSTLELGDSALYLCASSLGVRPQEWGYTFGSGTRLTVV.

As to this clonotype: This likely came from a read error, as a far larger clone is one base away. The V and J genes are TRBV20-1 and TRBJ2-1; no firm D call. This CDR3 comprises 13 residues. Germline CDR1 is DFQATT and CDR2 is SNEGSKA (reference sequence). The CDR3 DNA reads TGCAGTGCTAGCCGCGACGCCCAAGAGACCCAGAACTTC. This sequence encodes CSASRDAQETQNF.

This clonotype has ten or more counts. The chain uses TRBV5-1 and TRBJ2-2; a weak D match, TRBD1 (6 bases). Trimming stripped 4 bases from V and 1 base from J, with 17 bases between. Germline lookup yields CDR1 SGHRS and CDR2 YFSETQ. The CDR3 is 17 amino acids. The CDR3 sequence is CASSVRFGTKNTGELFF. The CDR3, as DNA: TGCGCCAGCAGCGTAAGATTCGGGACAAAGAACACCGGGGAGCTGTTTTTT.

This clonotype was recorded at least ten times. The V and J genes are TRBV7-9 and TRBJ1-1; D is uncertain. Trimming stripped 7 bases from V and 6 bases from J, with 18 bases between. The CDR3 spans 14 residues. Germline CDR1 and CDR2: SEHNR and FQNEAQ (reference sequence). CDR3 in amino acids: CASNPGAPKAEAFF. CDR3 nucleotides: TGTGCCAGCAACCCCGGAGCGCCGAAGGCTGAAGCTTTCTTT.

CDR3 in DNA: TGCGCCAGCAGCTTGATAGCCACTTCGAACACCGGGGAGCTGTTTTTT. Its translation: CASSLIATSNTGELFF. The rearrangement joins TRBV5-1 to TRBJ2-2; D gene ambiguous. The V gene's germline CDR1 is SGHRS and CDR2 YFSETQ. The CDR3 is made up of 16 amino acids. Trimming took off 1 base at V and 0 bases at J, with 10 bases between the two ends.

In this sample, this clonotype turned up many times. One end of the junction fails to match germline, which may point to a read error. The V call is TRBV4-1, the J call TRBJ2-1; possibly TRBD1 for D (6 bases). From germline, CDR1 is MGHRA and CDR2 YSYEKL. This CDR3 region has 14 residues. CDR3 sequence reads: CASSRRQVANEQFF. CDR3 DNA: TGTGCCAGCAGCCGGAGACAGGTCGCCAATGAGCAGTTCTTC.

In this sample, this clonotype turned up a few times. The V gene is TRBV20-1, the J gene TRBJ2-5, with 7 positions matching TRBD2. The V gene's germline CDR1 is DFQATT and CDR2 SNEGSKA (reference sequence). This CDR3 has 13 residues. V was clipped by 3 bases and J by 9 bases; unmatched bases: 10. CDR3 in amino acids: CSASPTARGAQYF. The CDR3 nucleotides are TGCAGTGCTAGCCCCACGGCTCGGGGGGCCCAGTACTTC.

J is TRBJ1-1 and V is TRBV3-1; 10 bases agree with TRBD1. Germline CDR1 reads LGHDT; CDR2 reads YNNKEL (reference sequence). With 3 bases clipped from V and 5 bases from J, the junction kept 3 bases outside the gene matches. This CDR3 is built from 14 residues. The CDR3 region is CASSHSDRGTEAFF. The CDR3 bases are TGTGCCAGCAGCCATTCGGACAGGGGGACTGAAGCTTTCTTT.

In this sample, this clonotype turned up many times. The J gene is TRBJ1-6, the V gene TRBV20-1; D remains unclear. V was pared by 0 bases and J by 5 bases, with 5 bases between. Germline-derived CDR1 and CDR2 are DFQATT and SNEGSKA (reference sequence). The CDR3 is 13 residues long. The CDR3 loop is CSAREGNNSPLHF. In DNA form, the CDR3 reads TGCAGTGCTAGAGAGGGCAATAATTCACCCCTCCACTTT.

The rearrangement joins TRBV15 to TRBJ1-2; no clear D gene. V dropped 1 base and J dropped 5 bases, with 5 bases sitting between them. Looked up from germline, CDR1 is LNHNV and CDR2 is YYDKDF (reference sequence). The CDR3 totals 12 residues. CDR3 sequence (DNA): TGTGCCACCAGCAGAGTGGGGTATGGCTACACCTTC. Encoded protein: CATSRVGYGYTF.

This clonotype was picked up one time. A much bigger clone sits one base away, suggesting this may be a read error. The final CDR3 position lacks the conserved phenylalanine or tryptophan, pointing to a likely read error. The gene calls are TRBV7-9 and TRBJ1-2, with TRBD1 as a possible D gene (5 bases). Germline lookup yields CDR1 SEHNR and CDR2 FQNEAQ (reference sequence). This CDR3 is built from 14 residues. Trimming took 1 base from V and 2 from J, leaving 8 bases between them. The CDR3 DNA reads TGTGCCAGCAGCTTAGGCGGGGGGAACTATGGCTACACCTTA. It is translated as CASSLGGGNYGYTL.